The 2 T cell receptor beta chains presented below share a single source sample, sequenced in a study of blood T cell repertoires in COVID-19. Sequencing used immunoSEQ multiplex PCR; TCRdb keeps in-frame clones, though not all of them. The sample records 350,000 to 400,000 clones, more than 75% being singletons. The specimen was PBMCs or T cells enriched from blood (not recorded which). These receptors came from a woman between 25 and 40 years old with acute COVID-19.

This chain uses TRBV29-1 with TRBJ1-4; TRBD1 is a possible D gene (6 bases). V lost 7 bases and J lost 4, with 13 bases in between. The germline gives CDR1 SQVTM, CDR2 ANQGSEA. There are 13 residues in the CDR3. The CDR3 sequence is CSAGRTVNEKLFF. The CDR3 DNA follows: TGCAGCGCCGGACGGACAGTTAATGAAAAACTGTTTTTT.

The chain links TRBV5-1 to TRBJ2-1, with 12 bases that match TRBD2. Germline CDR1 and CDR2: SGHRS and YFSETQ. There are 17 residues in the CDR3. V gave up 1 base and J gave up 5 bases; unmatched junction bases: 7. CDR3 amino acids: CASSLMPSGGAHNEQFF. For the CDR3, the DNA is TGCGCCAGCAGCTTGATGCCTAGCGGGGGGGCTCACAATGAGCAGTTCTTC.